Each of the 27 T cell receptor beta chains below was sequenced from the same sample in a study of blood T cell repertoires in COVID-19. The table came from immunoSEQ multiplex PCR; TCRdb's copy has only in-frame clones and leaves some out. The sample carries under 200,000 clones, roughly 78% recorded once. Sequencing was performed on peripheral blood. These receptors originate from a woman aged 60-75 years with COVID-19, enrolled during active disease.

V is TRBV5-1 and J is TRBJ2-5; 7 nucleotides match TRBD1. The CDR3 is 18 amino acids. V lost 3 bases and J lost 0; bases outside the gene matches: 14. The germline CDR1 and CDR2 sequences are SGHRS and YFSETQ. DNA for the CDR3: TGCGCCAGCAGCTCAAGCAAACTATTTGACAGGGACCAAGAGACCCAGTACTTC. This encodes CASSSSKLFDRDQETQYF.

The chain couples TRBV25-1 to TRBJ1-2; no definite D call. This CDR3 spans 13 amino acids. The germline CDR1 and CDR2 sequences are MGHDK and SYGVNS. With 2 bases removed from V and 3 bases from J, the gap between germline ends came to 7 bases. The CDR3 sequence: CASSELGDYGYTF. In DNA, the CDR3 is TGTGCCAGCAGTGAACTCGGGGACTATGGCTACACCTTC.

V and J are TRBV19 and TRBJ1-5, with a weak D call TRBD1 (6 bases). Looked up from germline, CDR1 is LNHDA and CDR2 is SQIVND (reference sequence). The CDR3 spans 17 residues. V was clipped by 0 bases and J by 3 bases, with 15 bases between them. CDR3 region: CASSIDRGAGHNQPQHF. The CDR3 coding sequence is TGTGCCAGTAGTATAGATCGGGGGGCAGGCCACAATCAGCCCCAGCATTTT.

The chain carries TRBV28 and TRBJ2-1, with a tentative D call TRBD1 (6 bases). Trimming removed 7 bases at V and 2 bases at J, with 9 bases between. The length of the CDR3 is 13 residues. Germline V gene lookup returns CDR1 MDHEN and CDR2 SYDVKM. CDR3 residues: CASKGGPYNEQFF. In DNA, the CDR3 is TGTGCCAGCAAAGGGGGACCCTACAATGAGCAGTTCTTC. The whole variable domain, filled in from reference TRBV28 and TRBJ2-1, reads DVKVTQSSRYLVKRTGEKVFLECVQDMDHENMFWYRQDPGLGLRLIYFSYDVKMKEKGDIPEGYSVSREKKERFSLILESASTNQTSMYLCASKGGPYNEQFFGPGTRLTVL.

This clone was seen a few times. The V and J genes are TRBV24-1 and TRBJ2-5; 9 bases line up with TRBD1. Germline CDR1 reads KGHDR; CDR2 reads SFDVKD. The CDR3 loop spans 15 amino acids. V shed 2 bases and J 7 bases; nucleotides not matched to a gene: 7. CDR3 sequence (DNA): TGTGCCACCAGTGATTCCGGGACAGGGTCGTTGACCCAGTACTTC. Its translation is CATSDSGTGSLTQYF.

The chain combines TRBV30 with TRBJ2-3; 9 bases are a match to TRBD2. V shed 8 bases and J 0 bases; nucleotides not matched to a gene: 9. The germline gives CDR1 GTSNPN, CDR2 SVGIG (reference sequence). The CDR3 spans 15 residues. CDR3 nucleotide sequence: TGTGCCGGGAAAAGCGGGAGGCTTAGCACAGATACGCAGTATTTT. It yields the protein CAGKSGRLSTDTQYF. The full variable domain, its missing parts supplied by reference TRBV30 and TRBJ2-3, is SQTIHQWPATLVQPVGSPLSLECTVEGTSNPNLYWYRQAAGRGLQLLFYSVGIGQISSEVPQNLSASRPQDRQFILSSKKLLLSDSGFYLCAGKSGRLSTDTQYFGPGTRLTVL.

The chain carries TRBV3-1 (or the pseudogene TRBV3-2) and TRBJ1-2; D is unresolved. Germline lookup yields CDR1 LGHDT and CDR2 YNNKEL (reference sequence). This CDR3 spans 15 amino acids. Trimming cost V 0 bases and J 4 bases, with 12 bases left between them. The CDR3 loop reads CASSQERWVSYGYTF. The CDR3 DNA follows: TGTGCCAGCAGCCAAGAGCGGTGGGTTAGCTATGGCTACACCTTC.

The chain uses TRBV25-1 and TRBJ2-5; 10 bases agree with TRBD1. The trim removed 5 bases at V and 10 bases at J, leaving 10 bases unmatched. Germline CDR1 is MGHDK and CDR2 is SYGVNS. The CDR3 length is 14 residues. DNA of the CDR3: TGTGCCAGCAGTAATTCACGGGACAGGGGAATCCAGTACTTC. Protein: CASSNSRDRGIQYF.

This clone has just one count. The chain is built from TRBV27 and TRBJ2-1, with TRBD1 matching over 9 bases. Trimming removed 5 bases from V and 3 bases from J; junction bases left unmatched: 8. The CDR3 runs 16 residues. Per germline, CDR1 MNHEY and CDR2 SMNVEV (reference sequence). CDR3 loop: CASSPQDRGDYNEQFF. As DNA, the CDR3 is TGTGCCAGCAGTCCCCAGGACAGGGGTGACTACAATGAGCAGTTCTTC.

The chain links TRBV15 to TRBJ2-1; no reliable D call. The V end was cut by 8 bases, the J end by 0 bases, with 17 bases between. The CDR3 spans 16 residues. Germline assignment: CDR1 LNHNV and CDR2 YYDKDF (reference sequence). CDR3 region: CATSRLTPSSYNEQFF. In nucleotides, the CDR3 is TGTGCCACCTCTAGACTCACCCCTAGCTCCTACAATGAGCAGTTCTTC.

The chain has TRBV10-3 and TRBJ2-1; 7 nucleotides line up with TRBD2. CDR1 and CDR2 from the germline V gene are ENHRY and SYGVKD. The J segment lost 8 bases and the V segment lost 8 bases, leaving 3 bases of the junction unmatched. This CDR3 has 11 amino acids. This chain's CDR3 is CAIGGGYEQFF. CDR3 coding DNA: TGTGCCATCGGGGGGGGGTATGAGCAGTTCTTC.

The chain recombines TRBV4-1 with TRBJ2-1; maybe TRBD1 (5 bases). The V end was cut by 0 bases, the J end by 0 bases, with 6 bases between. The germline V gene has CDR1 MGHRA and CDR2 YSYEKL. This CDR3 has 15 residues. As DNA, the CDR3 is TGCGCCAGCAGCCAAGAAGGGGACTCCTACAATGAGCAGTTCTTC. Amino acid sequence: CASSQEGDSYNEQFF.

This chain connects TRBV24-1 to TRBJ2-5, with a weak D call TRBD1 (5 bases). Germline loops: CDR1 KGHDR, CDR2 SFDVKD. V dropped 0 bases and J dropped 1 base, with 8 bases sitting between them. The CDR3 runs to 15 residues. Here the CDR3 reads CATSDLGQGQETQYF. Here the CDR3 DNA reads TGTGCCACCAGTGATTTGGGGCAGGGCCAAGAGACCCAGTACTTC.

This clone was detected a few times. CDR3 protein: CASSFLDREAFF. CDR3 in DNA: TGTGCCAGCAGCTTCCTTGACAGAGAAGCTTTCTTT. The chain links TRBV5-6 to TRBJ1-1; a weak D match, TRBD1 (5 bases). Between the trimmed V and J ends, which lost 2 bases and 8 bases, there was a span of 10 bases. The CDR3 sequence is 12 residues long. The germline V gene has CDR1 SGHDT and CDR2 YYEEEE.

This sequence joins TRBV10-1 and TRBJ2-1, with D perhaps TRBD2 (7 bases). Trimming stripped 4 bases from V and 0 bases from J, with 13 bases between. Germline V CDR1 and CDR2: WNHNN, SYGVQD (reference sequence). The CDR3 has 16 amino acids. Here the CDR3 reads CASSAEGGSSYNEQFF. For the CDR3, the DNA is TGCGCCAGCAGTGCAGAGGGGGGGAGCTCCTACAATGAGCAGTTCTTC.

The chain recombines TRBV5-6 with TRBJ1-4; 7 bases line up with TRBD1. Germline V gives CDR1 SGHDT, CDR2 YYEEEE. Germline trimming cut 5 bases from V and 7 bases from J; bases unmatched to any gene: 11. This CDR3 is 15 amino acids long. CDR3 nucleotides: TGTGCCAGCAGATTTCAACGACAGGGTTTTGAAAAACTGTTTTTT. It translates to CASRFQRQGFEKLFF.

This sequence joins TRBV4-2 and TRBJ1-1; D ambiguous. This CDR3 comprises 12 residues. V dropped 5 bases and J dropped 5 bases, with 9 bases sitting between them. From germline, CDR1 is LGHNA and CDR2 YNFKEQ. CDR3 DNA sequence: TGTGCCAGCAGCGAGGGAGTTACTGAAGCTTTCTTT. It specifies CASSEGVTEAFF.

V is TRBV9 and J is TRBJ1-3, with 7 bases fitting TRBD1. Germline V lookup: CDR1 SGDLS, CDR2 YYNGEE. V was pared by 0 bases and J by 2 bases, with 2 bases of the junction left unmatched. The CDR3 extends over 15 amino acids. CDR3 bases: TGTGCCAGCAGCGTAGGGGACAGCGCTGGAAACACCATATATTTT. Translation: CASSVGDSAGNTIYF.

The CDR3 sequence is CASRNRAEAFF. CDR3 in DNA: TGTGCCAGCAGAAACAGGGCTGAAGCTTTCTTT. The V and J genes are TRBV6-5 and TRBJ1-1, with D perhaps TRBD1 (6 bases). The germline V and J ends were trimmed by 6 bases and 6 bases, with 8 bases remaining between them. The CDR3 sequence is 11 residues long. The V gene's germline CDR1 is MNHEY and CDR2 SVGAGI.

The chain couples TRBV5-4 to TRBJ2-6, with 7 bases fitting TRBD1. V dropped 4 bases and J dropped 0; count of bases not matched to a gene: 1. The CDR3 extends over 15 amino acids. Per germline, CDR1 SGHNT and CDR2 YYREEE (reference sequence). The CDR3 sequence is CASSRQGSGANVLTF. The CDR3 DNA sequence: TGTGCCAGCAGCCGACAGGGCTCTGGGGCCAACGTCCTGACTTTC.

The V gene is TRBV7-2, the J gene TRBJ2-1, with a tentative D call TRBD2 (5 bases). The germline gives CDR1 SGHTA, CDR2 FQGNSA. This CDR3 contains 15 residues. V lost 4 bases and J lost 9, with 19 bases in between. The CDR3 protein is CASSSPGVSAREQFF. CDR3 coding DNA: TGTGCCAGCAGCTCCCCCGGGGTATCGGCTCGTGAGCAGTTCTTC.

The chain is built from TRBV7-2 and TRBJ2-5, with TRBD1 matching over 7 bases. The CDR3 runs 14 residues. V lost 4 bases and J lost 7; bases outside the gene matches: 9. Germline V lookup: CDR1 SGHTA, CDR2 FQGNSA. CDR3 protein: CASSSVTGKVTQYF. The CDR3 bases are TGTGCCAGCAGCTCTGTGACAGGGAAGGTGACCCAGTACTTC.

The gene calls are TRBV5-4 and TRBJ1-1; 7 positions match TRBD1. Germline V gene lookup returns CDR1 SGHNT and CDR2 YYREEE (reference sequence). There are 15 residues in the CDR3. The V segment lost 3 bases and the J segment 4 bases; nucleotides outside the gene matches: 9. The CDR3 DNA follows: TGTGCCAGCAGCTCAGGCCGGGACAGAAGCACTGAAGCTTTCTTT. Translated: CASSSGRDRSTEAFF.

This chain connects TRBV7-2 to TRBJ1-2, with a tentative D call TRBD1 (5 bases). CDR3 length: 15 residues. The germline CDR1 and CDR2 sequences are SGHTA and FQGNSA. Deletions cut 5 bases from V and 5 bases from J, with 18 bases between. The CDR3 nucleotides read TGTGCCAGCAGCAGAGGAGGGCAGGGTCGGTATGGCTACACCTTC. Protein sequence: CASSRGGQGRYGYTF.

The CDR3 sequence is CASSLDGQATEAFF. For the CDR3, the DNA is TGCGCCAGCAGCTTGGACGGTCAGGCCACTGAAGCTTTCTTT. This chain joins TRBV5-1 and TRBJ1-1; D is uncertain. The CDR3 covers 14 residues. The ends were cut back, 0 bases at V and 4 bases at J, with 10 bases in the middle. Germline lookup yields CDR1 SGHRS and CDR2 YFSETQ. Supplemented by reference TRBV5-1 and TRBJ1-1, the full variable domain reads KAGVTQTPRYLIKTRGQQVTLSCSPISGHRSVSWYQQTPGQGLQFLFEYFSETQRNKGNFPGRFSGRQFSNSRSEMNVSTLELGDSALYLCASSLDGQATEAFFGQGTRLTVV.

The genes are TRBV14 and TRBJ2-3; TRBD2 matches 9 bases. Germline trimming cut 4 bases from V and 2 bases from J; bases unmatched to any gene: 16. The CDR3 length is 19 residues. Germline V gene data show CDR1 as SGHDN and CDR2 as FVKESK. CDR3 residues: CASSLLRGASGAITDTQYF. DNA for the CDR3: TGTGCCAGCAGCCTTCTACGAGGGGCTAGCGGGGCAATCACAGATACGCAGTATTTT.

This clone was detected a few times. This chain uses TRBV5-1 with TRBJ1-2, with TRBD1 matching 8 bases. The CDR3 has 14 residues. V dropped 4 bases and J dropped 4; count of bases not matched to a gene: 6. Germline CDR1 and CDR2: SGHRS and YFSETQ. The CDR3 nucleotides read TGCGCCAGCAGCCCACAGGGGGGCGGCTATGGCTACACCTTC. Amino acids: CASSPQGGGYGYTF.